This T cell receptor beta chain was identified in a study of OX40 agonist ivuxolimab in advanced cancers. Study at large: Ivuxolimab, an antibody acting as an agonist of OX40 (CD134), was used to treat patients. Those treated in dose escalation had hepatocellular carcinoma, melanoma, renal cell cancer or head and neck cancer.

Findings and caveats of the study: Dosing at 0.1 to 3.0 mg/kg was accompanied by clonal expansion of CD4+ and CD8+ blood T cells by week 6. No determination was made of the antigen specificity of the expanded peripheral T cells.

On this clone: The antigen is unknown.

Some clones are missing from TCRdb's copy, which holds only in-frame ones; the method was immunoSEQ multiplex PCR. The sample holds tens of thousands of clones, around three quarters seen once. The CDR3 is made up of 14 amino acids. Germline V lookup: CDR1 SGHVS, CDR2 FQNEAQ. V lost 1 base and J lost 4, with 7 bases in between. The rearrangement links TRBV7-8 to TRBJ2-2; D not resolved. The sequencing here drew on CD4+ or CD8+ T cells sorted from blood, taken in a trial of the OX40 agonist ivuxolimab. This clonotype originated in an adult with an advanced solid tumor such as melanoma, head and neck, liver or kidney cancer. The CDR3 reads CASSLGPITGELFF. The CDR3, as DNA: TGTGCCAGCAGCTTAGGACCGATCACCGGGGAGCTGTTTTTT.